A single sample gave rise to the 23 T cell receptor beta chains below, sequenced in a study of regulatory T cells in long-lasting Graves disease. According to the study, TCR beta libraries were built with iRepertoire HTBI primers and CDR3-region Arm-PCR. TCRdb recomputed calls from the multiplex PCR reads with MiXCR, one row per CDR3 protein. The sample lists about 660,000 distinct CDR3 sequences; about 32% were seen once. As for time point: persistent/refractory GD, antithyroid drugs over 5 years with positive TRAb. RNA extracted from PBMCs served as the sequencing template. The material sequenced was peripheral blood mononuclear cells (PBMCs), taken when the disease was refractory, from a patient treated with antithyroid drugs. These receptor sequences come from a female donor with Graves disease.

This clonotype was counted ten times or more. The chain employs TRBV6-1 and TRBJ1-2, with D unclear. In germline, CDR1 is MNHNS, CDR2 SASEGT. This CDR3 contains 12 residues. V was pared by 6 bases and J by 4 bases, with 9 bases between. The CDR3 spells CASRDLFYGYTF. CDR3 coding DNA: TGTGCCAGCAGGGACCTTTTCTATGGCTACACCTTC.

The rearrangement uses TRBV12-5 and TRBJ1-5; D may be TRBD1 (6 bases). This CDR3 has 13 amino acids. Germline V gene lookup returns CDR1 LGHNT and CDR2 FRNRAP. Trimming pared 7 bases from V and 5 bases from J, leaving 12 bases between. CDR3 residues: CASEGPGDQPQHF. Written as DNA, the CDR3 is TGTGCTAGTGAGGGACCAGGGGATCAGCCCCAGCATTTT.

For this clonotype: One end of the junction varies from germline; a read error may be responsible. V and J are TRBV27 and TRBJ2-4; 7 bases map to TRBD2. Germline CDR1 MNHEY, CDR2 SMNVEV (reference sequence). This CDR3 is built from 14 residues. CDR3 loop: CASSLGGVNNIQHF. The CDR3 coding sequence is TGTGCCAGCAGTTTAGGGGGGGTCAACAACATTCAGCACTTC.

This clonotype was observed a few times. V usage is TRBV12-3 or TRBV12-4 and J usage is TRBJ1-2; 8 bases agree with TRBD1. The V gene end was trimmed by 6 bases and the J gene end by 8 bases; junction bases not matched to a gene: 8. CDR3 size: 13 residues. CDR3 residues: CASRPGQGFGYTF. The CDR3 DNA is TGTGCCAGCAGACCCGGACAGGGTTTCGGCTACACCTTC.

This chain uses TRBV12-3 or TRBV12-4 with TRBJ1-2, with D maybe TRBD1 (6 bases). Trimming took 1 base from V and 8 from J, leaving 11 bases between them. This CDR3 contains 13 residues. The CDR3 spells CASSLGDTEGYTF. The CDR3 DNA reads TGTGCCAGCAGTTTAGGGGACACGGAAGGCTACACCTTC.

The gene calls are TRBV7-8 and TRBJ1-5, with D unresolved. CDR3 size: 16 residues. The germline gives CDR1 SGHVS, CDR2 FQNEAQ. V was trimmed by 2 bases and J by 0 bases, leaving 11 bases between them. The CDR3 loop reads CASSLIEGISNQPQHF. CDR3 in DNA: TGTGCCAGCAGCTTAATCGAGGGAATTAGCAATCAGCCCCAGCATTTT.

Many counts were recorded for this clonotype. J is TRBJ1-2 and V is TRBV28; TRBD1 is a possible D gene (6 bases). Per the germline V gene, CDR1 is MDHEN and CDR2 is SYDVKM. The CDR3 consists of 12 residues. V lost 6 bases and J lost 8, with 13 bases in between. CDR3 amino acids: CASSSTGLGYTF. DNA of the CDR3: TGTGCCAGCAGCTCTACAGGGTTAGGCTACACCTTC.

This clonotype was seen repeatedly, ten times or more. The DNA for the CDR3 is TGCGCCAGCAGCGTACAGGGCCAAGAGACCCAGTACTTC. It specifies CASSVQGQETQYF. This rearrangement joins TRBV5-1 to TRBJ2-5; D is perhaps TRBD1 (6 bases). Germline CDR1 and CDR2: SGHRS and YFSETQ. The CDR3 has 13 amino acids. V was pared by 4 bases and J by 1 base, with 8 bases between.

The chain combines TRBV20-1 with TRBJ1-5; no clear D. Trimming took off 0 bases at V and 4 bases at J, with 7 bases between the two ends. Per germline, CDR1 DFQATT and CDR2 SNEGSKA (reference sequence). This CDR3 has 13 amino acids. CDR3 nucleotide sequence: TGCAGTGCTAGAGATCCCGGGAATCAGCCCCAGCATTTT. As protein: CSARDPGNQPQHF.

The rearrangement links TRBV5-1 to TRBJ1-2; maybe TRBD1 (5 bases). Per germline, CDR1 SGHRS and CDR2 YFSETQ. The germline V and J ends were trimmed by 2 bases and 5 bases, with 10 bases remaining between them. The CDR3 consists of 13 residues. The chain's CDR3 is CASSLRGEYGYTF. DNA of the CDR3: TGCGCCAGCAGCTTACGGGGGGAATATGGCTACACCTTC.

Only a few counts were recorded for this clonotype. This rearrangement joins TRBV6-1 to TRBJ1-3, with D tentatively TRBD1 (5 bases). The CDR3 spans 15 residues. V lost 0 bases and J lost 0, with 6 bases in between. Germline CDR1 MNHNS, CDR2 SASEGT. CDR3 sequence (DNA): TGTGCCAGCAGTGAAGCGGGGGACTCTGGAAACACCATATATTTT. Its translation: CASSEAGDSGNTIYF.

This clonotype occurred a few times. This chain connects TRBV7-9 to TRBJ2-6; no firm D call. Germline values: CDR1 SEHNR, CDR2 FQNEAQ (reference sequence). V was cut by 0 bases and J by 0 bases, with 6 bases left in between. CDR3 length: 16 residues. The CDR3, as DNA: TGTGCCAGCAGCTTAGCGCGCAGCTCTGGGGCCAACGTCCTGACTTTC. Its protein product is CASSLARSSGANVLTF.

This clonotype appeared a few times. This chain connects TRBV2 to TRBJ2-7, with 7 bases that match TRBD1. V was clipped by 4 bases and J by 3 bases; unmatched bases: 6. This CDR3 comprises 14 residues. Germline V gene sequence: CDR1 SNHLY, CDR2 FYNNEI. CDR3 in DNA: TGTGCCAGCAGTGCTGGCAGGGGGATCTACGAGCAGTACTTC. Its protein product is CASSAGRGIYEQYF.

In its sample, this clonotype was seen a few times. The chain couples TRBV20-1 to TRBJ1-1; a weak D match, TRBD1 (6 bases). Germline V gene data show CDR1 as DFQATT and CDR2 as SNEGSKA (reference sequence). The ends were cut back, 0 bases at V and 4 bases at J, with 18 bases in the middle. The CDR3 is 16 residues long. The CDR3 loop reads CSARERGRGGVTEAFF. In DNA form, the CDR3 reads TGCAGTGCTAGAGAGAGAGGGAGAGGGGGGGTCACTGAAGCTTTCTTT.

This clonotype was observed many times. CDR3 loop: CASSPGQGYGYTF. The CDR3 bases are TGTGCCAGCAGTCCGGGACAGGGCTATGGCTACACCTTC. The genes are TRBV12-3 or TRBV12-4 and TRBJ1-2, with 9 positions matching TRBD1. This CDR3 region has 13 residues. J gave up 4 bases and V 5 bases, and 2 bases lay outside the gene matches.

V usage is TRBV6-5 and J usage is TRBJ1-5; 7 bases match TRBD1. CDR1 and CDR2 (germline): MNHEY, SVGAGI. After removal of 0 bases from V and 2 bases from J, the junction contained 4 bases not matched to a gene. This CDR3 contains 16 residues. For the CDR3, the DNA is TGTGCCAGCAGTTACTCGACAGGGAGCGGCAATCAGCCCCAGCATTTT. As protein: CASSYSTGSGNQPQHF.

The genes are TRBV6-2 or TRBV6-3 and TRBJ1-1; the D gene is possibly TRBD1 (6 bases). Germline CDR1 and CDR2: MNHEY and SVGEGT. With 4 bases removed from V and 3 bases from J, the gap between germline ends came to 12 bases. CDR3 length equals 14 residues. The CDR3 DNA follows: TGTGCCAGCAGTTTAACGGGACATTACACTGAAGCTTTCTTT. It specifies CASSLTGHYTEAFF.

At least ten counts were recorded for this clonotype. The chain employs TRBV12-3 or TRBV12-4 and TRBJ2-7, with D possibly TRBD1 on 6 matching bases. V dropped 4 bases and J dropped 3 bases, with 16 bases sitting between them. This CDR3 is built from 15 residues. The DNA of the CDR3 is TGTGCCAGCAGTTCCGGGACACTCTCTCTCTACGAGCAGTACTTC. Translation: CASSSGTLSLYEQYF.

CDR3 bases: TGTGCCAGTAGTTCAGCGGCTGAAGCTTTCTTT. Its translation: CASSSAAEAFF. The chain couples TRBV19 to TRBJ1-1; D is uncertain. The CDR3 is made up of 11 amino acids. Trimming removed 5 bases from V and 6 bases from J, with 7 bases in between. CDR1 is LNHDA, CDR2 SQIVND, per germline (reference sequence). The variable domain in full, completed from reference TRBV19 and TRBJ1-1, reads DGGITQSPKYLFRKEGQNVTLSCEQNLNHDAMYWYRQDPGQGLRLIYYSQIVNDFQKGDIAEGYSVSREKKESFPLTVTSAQKNPTAFYLCASSSAAEAFFGQGTRLTVV.

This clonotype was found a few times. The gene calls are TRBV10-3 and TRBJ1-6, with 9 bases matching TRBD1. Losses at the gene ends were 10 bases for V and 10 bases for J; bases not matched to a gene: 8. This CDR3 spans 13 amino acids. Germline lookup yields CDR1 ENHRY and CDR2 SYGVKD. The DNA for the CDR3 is TGTGCCACCGTTGGACAGGGGAGATCACCCCTCCACTTT. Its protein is CATVGQGRSPLHF.

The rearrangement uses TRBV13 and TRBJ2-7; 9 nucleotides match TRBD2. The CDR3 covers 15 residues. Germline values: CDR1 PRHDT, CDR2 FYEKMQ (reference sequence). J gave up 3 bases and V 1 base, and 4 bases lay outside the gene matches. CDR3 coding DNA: TGTGCCAGCAGCTTAGTAGGACTAGCGCACTACGAGCAGTACTTC. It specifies CASSLVGLAHYEQYF.

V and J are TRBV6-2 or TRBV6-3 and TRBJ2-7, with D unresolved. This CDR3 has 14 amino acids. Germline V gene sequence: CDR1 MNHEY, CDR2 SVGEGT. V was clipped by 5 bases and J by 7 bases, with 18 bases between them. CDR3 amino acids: CASSDRGAFGEQYF. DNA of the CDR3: TGTGCCAGCAGTGATCGTGGAGCCTTTGGTGAGCAGTACTTC.

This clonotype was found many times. CDR3 in DNA: TGTGCCAGCAGAGGGGCGAATAAGCCTGAAGCTTTCTTT. This encodes CASRGANKPEAFF. The chain is built from TRBV28 and TRBJ1-1; D may be TRBD1 (5 bases). The CDR3 loop spans 13 amino acids. The V and J ends lost 6 bases and 6 bases respectively, with 14 bases between them. Germline values: CDR1 MDHEN, CDR2 SYDVKM.